The 31 T cell receptor beta chains presented below share a single source sample, sequenced in a study of post-analysis software for immune sequencing data. The study's findings and limits: The study found TRBV5-6, TRBV5-1 and TRBV20-1 among four to six TRBV segments more frequent in patients than controls.

These receptors' targets are unknown. Unique molecular identifiers tagged the TCR beta cDNA libraries. Each CDR3 protein gets one entry after TCRdb re-called the PCR reads with MiXCR. Here the sample spans some 450,000 distinct CDR3 sequences, less than 45% being singletons. Source material: blood. Receptor source: a girl aged 5-17 years with multiple sclerosis.

This chain joins TRBV9 and TRBJ1-1; maybe TRBD1 (6 bases). V lost 3 bases, J lost 1 base, and 10 bases lay in between. The germline gives CDR1 SGDLS, CDR2 YYNGEE. There are 14 residues in the CDR3. This CDR3 reads CASSGSTGNTEAFF. The DNA of the CDR3 is TGTGCCAGCAGCGGATCGACAGGGAACACTGAAGCTTTCTTT.

This clonotype has a handful of counts. The gene calls are TRBV6-6 and TRBJ1-5; D is uncertain. V lost 2 bases and J lost 5, with 7 bases in between. The CDR3 runs to 13 residues. Germline assignment: CDR1 MNHNY and CDR2 SVGAGI (reference sequence). CDR3 nucleotide sequence: TGTGCCAGCAGTTACGATCGGGATCAGCCCCAGCATTTT. Amino acids: CASSYDRDQPQHF.

This clonotype showed up just a few times. This chain connects TRBV24-1 to TRBJ2-5; no definite D call. The CDR3 runs 12 residues. Trimming stripped 3 bases from V and 1 base from J, with 2 bases between. Germline V gene lookup returns CDR1 KGHDR and CDR2 SFDVKD. CDR3 DNA: TGTGCCACCAGTGATGCCCAAGAGACCCAGTACTTC. Translation gives CATSDAQETQYF.

This clonotype was counted only a few times. The chain combines TRBV20-1 with TRBJ2-1; TRBD2 matches at 9 bases. CDR1 and CDR2 (germline): DFQATT, SNEGSKA (reference sequence). Unmatched junction bases numbered 8, after V lost 5 bases and J lost 6 bases. This CDR3 contains 14 residues. CDR3 region: CSALGTSRLNEQFF. CDR3 coding DNA: TGCAGTGCTTTGGGGACTAGCAGACTCAATGAGCAGTTCTTC.

The rearrangement uses TRBV5-1 and TRBJ2-5; TRBD2 aligns across 9 bases. This CDR3 has 14 residues. The germline gives CDR1 SGHRS, CDR2 YFSETQ. Unmatched junction bases numbered 2, after V lost 4 bases and J lost 1 base. CDR3 residues: CASSVSGSQETQYF. In nucleotides, the CDR3 is TGCGCCAGCAGCGTTAGCGGGAGCCAAGAGACCCAGTACTTC.

This clonotype was found a few times. The chain carries TRBV29-1 and TRBJ1-4, with D perhaps TRBD1 (6 bases). Trimming stripped 6 bases from V and 10 bases from J, with 24 bases between. The CDR3 covers 15 residues. Germline lookup yields CDR1 SQVTM and CDR2 ANQGSEA. The CDR3, as DNA: TGCAGCGTCGAGGACAGAACCGGGGCATCGAGAAAACTGTTTTTT. Its translation: CSVEDRTGASRKLFF.

V and J are TRBV18 and TRBJ2-3; D remains unclear. Germline V gene sequence: CDR1 KGHSH, CDR2 LQKENI. Trimming shortened V by 6 bases and J by 2 bases, and 6 bases separated the two germline ends. The CDR3 consists of 12 residues. CDR3 DNA: TGTGCCAGCTCGGACCTCACAGATACGCAGTATTTT. Residues: CASSDLTDTQYF.

This clonotype came up a few times. This chain joins TRBV29-1 and TRBJ2-7; 8 nucleotides line up with TRBD2. V lost 6 bases and J lost 3; bases outside the gene matches: 10. This CDR3 comprises 14 residues. Germline CDR1 reads SQVTM; CDR2 reads ANQGSEA. The CDR3 region has the DNA TGCAGCGTCGATATCAGCGGGAGAGACTACGAGCAGTACTTC. It encodes CSVDISGRDYEQYF.

This clonotype was seen ten or more times. V gene TRBV10-3 combines with J gene TRBJ2-5; tentatively, D is TRBD1 (5 bases). The length of the CDR3 is 13 residues. Germline CDR1 reads ENHRY; CDR2 reads SYGVKD. Trimming removed 2 bases from V and 3 bases from J, with 7 bases in between. The CDR3 loop reads CAISEGREETQYF. CDR3 DNA: TGTGCCATCAGTGAGGGCAGGGAAGAGACCCAGTACTTC.

This clonotype came up a few times. The rearrangement joins TRBV7-2 to TRBJ2-4; 7 bases line up with TRBD1. With the DNA end fitting TRBJ2-5 better, the J assignment may be wrong. The germline V gene encodes CDR1 SGHTA and CDR2 FQGNSA. The CDR3 is 16 amino acids. This CDR3 reads CTSSPRQGAGKETQYF. In nucleotides, the CDR3 is TGTACCAGCAGCCCCCGACAGGGCGCGGGTAAAGAGACCCAGTACTTC.

This clonotype was detected a few times. The rearrangement joins TRBV5-1 to TRBJ2-3, with 14 positions matching TRBD2. CDR3 size: 16 residues. Trimming took 3 bases from V and 2 from J; bases not matched to a gene: 2. Germline values: CDR1 SGHRS, CDR2 YFSETQ. The CDR3, as DNA: TGCGCCAGCAGCTGGACTAGCGGGAGGTCCACAGATACGCAGTATTTT. This codes for CASSWTSGRSTDTQYF.

This clonotype was recorded a few times. The rearrangement uses TRBV5-1 and TRBJ2-5, with D tentatively TRBD1 or TRBD2 (5 bases each). Germline V gene data show CDR1 as SGHRS and CDR2 as YFSETQ. V dropped 0 bases and J dropped 1 base, with 7 bases sitting between them. The CDR3 is made up of 14 amino acids. CDR3 in amino acids: CASSLAGPQETQYF. The DNA for the CDR3 is TGCGCCAGCAGCTTGGCGGGGCCCCAAGAGACCCAGTACTTC.

The chain links TRBV29-1 to TRBJ2-3; no clear D. The germline V gene encodes CDR1 SQVTM and CDR2 ANQGSEA. V gave up 4 bases and J gave up 6 bases, with 11 bases separating them. The CDR3 covers 12 residues. Here the CDR3 DNA reads TGCAGCGTTGGAGTAGGCAGCGATACGCAGTATTTT. Its protein is CSVGVGSDTQYF.

The chain couples TRBV18 to TRBJ1-5, with D possibly TRBD1 on 6 matching bases. V dropped 6 bases and J dropped 3 bases, with 15 bases sitting between them. The CDR3 covers 15 residues. Germline lookup yields CDR1 KGHSH and CDR2 LQKENI. CDR3 sequence reads: CASSQGQPINQPQHF. In nucleotides, the CDR3 is TGTGCCAGCTCCCAAGGACAGCCCATCAATCAGCCCCAGCATTTT.

This clonotype was found a few times. V and J are TRBV5-1 and TRBJ1-2; no reliable D call. Per germline, CDR1 SGHRS and CDR2 YFSETQ. V was pared by 4 bases and J by 8 bases, with 12 bases between. This CDR3 comprises 12 residues. CDR3 amino acids: CASSPDLVGYTF. As DNA, the CDR3 is TGCGCCAGCAGCCCCGACTTAGTCGGCTACACCTTC.

The V and J genes are TRBV11-2 and TRBJ2-1; D might be TRBD1 or TRBD2, each matching 6 bases. The ends were cut back, 5 bases at V and 8 bases at J, with 13 bases in the middle. This CDR3 has 13 amino acids. Germline lookup yields CDR1 SGHAT and CDR2 FQNNGV. The CDR3 DNA reads as TGTGCCAGCAGCAACCGAGGGGGGTATGAGCAGTTCTTC. As protein: CASSNRGGYEQFF.

This clonotype has only one observation. At one boundary the junction diverges from the germline segment, which might be a read error. The chain links TRBV7-2 to TRBJ1-2; perhaps TRBD1 as D (6 bases). The CDR3 covers 17 residues. The germline V gene has CDR1 SGHTA and CDR2 FQGNSA. Here the CDR3 reads CASSLVQGRSGYDGHTF. CDR3 bases: TGTGCCAGCAGCTTAGTGCAGGGGCGGTCGGGGTATGATGGCCACACCTTC. Filled out from reference TRBV7-2 and TRBJ1-2, the complete variable domain reads GAGVSQSPSNKVTEKGKDVELRCDPISGHTALYWYRQSLGQGLEFLIYFQGNSAPDKSGLPSDRFSAERTGGSVSTLTIQRTQQEDSAVYLCASSLVQGRSGYDGHTFGSGTRLTVV.

This chain joins TRBV4-2 and TRBJ2-3, with 14 bases identical to TRBD2. This CDR3 has 17 residues. V was pared by 0 bases and J by 6 bases, with 5 bases of the junction left unmatched. Germline V lookup: CDR1 LGHNA, CDR2 YNFKEQ. CDR3 protein: CASSQEGLAGAADTQYF. The DNA for the CDR3 is TGTGCCAGCAGCCAAGAGGGACTAGCGGGAGCGGCGGATACGCAGTATTTT.

For this clonotype: Compared with germline, one end of the junction differs, possibly owing to a read error. The chain carries TRBV5-1 and TRBJ2-3; 8 bases are a match to TRBD1. The CDR3 runs 17 residues. Germline CDR1 and CDR2: SGHRS and YFSETQ. The CDR3 DNA sequence: TGCGTCAGCAGCTTGGCGACCGGGACAGGAGGCACAGATACGCAGTATTTT. It translates to CVSSLATGTGGTDTQYF.

This clonotype was seen only a few times. CDR3 loop: CASSGGGSLAETQYF. As DNA, the CDR3 is TGTGCCAGCAGCGGGGGGGGCTCCCTGGCGGAGACCCAGTACTTC. This rearrangement joins TRBV11-2 to TRBJ2-5; D perhaps matches TRBD2 (7 bases). Germline assignment: CDR1 SGHAT and CDR2 FQNNGV. This CDR3 is 15 amino acids long. V was pared by 5 bases and J by 5 bases, with 18 bases between.

The chain carries TRBV5-1 and TRBJ2-1; 7 nucleotides line up with TRBD2. Per the germline V gene, CDR1 is SGHRS and CDR2 is YFSETQ. The V and J ends lost 1 base and 5 bases, in that order; junction bases with no gene match: 3. The CDR3 length is 14 residues. Here the CDR3 reads CASSLSLADNEQFF. The CDR3 DNA follows: TGCGCCAGCAGCTTGAGTCTAGCGGACAATGAGCAGTTCTTC.

This clonotype was seen a few times. This rearrangement joins TRBV4-3 to TRBJ2-5, with 16 bases lining up with TRBD2. This CDR3 region has 20 residues. Germline lookup yields CDR1 LGHNA and CDR2 YSLEER. With V trimmed by 2 bases and J by 2 bases, 11 bases remained unmatched. The CDR3 here is CASSQLGLAGGVLRQETQYF. As DNA, the CDR3 is TGCGCCAGCAGCCAATTGGGACTAGCGGGAGGGGTCTTACGGCAAGAGACCCAGTACTTC.

V is TRBV7-2 and J is TRBJ2-7, with 9 nucleotides matching TRBD2. This CDR3 contains 17 residues. CDR1 SGHTA and CDR2 FQGNSA come from the germline V gene. After removal of 5 bases from V and 6 bases from J, the junction contained 17 bases not matched to a gene. CDR3: CASSGPLAGGVGREQYF. CDR3 coding DNA: TGTGCCAGCAGCGGCCCTCTTGCGGGAGGGGTTGGCCGCGAGCAGTACTTC.

The chain recombines TRBV20-1 with TRBJ1-2; 12 nucleotides agree with TRBD1. The germline CDR1 and CDR2 sequences are DFQATT and SNEGSKA (reference sequence). This CDR3 is built from 15 residues. CDR3 DNA sequence: TGCGGTCCGGGGACAGGGGGCGCGTGGAACTATGGCTACACCTTC. Amino acid sequence: CGPGTGGAWNYGYTF.

CDR3 bases: TGCGCCAGCACCCGAAGAACTAGCACAGATACGCAGTATTTT. Translating gives CASTRRTSTDTQYF. The genes are TRBV5-1 and TRBJ2-3; D is unresolved. The CDR3 is made up of 14 amino acids. Germline V gene lookup returns CDR1 SGHRS and CDR2 YFSETQ. Trimming stripped 6 bases from V and 0 bases from J, with 11 bases between.

In this sample, this clonotype turned up a few times. The rearrangement links TRBV29-1 to TRBJ2-7, with TRBD2 identical over 10 bases. Looked up from germline, CDR1 is SQVTM and CDR2 is ANQGSEA. Trimming took 5 bases from V and 5 from J; bases not matched to a gene: 12. The CDR3 is 15 residues long. The CDR3 DNA reads TGCAGCGTTAAAGGCCCAGCGGGAGGGCCCCACGAGCAGTACTTC. Amino acid sequence: CSVKGPAGGPHEQYF.

This chain connects TRBV29-1 to TRBJ2-1; D is perhaps TRBD1 (5 bases). This CDR3 is 13 amino acids long. The germline CDR1 and CDR2 sequences are SQVTM and ANQGSEA. CDR3 DNA: TGCAGTGGGGCGCTCCTCTATCGGGATGAGCAGTTCTTC. Its translation: CSGALLYRDEQFF.

This rearrangement joins TRBV29-1 to TRBJ1-1, with 7 bases fitting TRBD1. Germline values: CDR1 SQVTM, CDR2 ANQGSEA. Losses at the gene ends were 7 bases for V and 0 bases for J; bases not matched to a gene: 8. CDR3 size: 14 residues. The CDR3 here is CSAKRDSLNTEAFF. The CDR3, as DNA: TGCAGCGCGAAACGGGACAGCTTGAACACTGAAGCTTTCTTT.

This clonotype was detected a few times. This rearrangement joins TRBV5-1 to TRBJ2-7; D is perhaps TRBD1 (6 bases). Germline V CDR1 and CDR2: SGHRS, YFSETQ. The CDR3 runs 14 residues. Between the trimmed V and J ends, which lost 0 bases and 5 bases, there was a span of 12 bases. The CDR3 is CASSLEDSYNEQYF. In DNA form, the CDR3 reads TGCGCCAGCAGCTTGGAGGACAGCTACAACGAGCAGTACTTC.

The CDR3 bases are TGTGCCAGCAGCACCACCGGGACAGGGGCCCACGAGCAGTACTTC. Amino acids: CASSTTGTGAHEQYF. The rearrangement links TRBV27 to TRBJ2-7; 10 bases are shared with TRBD1. CDR3 length equals 15 residues. V shed 6 bases and J 5 bases; nucleotides not matched to a gene: 10. Germline assignment: CDR1 MNHEY and CDR2 SMNVEV (reference sequence).

The chain links TRBV28 to TRBJ2-5, with 9 bases fitting TRBD2. The CDR3 is made up of 15 amino acids. Trimming removed 5 bases from V and 3 bases from J; junction bases left unmatched: 7. CDR1 is MDHEN and CDR2 is SYDVKM in the germline V gene. CDR3: CASSPLGLAKETQYF. The CDR3 DNA reads TGTGCCAGCAGTCCTCTCGGACTAGCGAAAGAGACCCAGTACTTC.